This T cell receptor beta chain was captured by sequencing in a study of T cell changes during pregnancy in multiple sclerosis. The repertoire was sequenced with immunoSEQ multiplex PCR; TCRdb's copy has only in-frame clones and lacks some. The sample holds tens of thousands of clones; over 85% are singletons and the top ten take over 3.5%. Sample: peripheral blood, taken after pregnancy. This clonotype originated in a female donor in good health, enrolled as a control in a pregnancy study.

CDR3 in DNA: TGTGCCAGTAGTATAGGATCCAGCCAAGAGACCCAGTACTTC. Translating gives CASSIGSSQETQYF. The chain recombines TRBV19 with TRBJ2-5; the D is unclear. The CDR3 length is 14 residues. CDR1 and CDR2 (germline): LNHDA, SQIVND (reference sequence). Trimming removed 1 base from V and 1 base from J, with 7 bases in between.